Below, 9 T cell receptor beta chains from the same sample are listed, as sequenced in a study of cytomegalovirus exposure and HLA in healthy donors. PCR involved 60 Vbeta and 13 Jbeta primers. Sequenced by immunoSEQ multiplex PCR; TCRdb stores in-frame clones only, minus some. The sample lists more than 50,000 clones; roughly 73% were seen once. What was sequenced was PBMCs. Receptors were obtained from a woman in her thirties or forties in good health and CMV-seropositive.

The chain has TRBV2 and TRBJ2-7, with TRBD2 matching over 8 bases. Germline V gives CDR1 SNHLY, CDR2 FYNNEI. This CDR3 spans 13 amino acids. The J segment lost 6 bases and the V segment lost 7 bases, leaving 8 bases of the junction unmatched. The CDR3 DNA sequence: TGTGCCAGCAAACACACGGGAGGGGTCGAGCAGTACTTC. It is translated as CASKHTGGVEQYF.

This clone was counted a few times. The junction does not match germline at one end; this may be a read error. This sequence joins TRBV7-9 and TRBJ1-1; possible D gene TRBD1, 6 bases. The CDR3 loop spans 12 amino acids. In germline, CDR1 is SEHNR, CDR2 FQNEAQ (reference sequence). CDR3 DNA sequence: TGTTCCAGCAGCCTCGGACAGAAGGAAGCTTTCTTT. Translation: CSSSLGQKEAFF.

This clone was observed a few times. CDR3 amino acids: CASSIGSGAGNTEAFF. In DNA, the CDR3 is TGTGCCAGTAGTATAGGATCAGGGGCAGGGAACACTGAAGCTTTCTTT. The rearrangement links TRBV19 to TRBJ1-1; TRBD1 is a possible D gene (6 bases). V was trimmed by 1 base and J by 1 base, leaving 13 bases between them. The CDR3 has 16 residues. Germline CDR1 and CDR2: LNHDA and SQIVND (reference sequence).

This clone was seen just once. V gene TRBV19 combines with J gene TRBJ2-7; 11 bases line up with TRBD1. CDR3 size: 14 residues. With V trimmed by 6 bases and J by 3 bases, 4 bases remained unmatched. In germline, CDR1 is LNHDA, CDR2 SQIVND (reference sequence). The CDR3 reads CASSRDRGYYEQYF. The CDR3 DNA follows: TGTGCCAGTAGCCGGGACAGGGGGTACTACGAGCAGTACTTC. Supplemented by reference TRBV19 and TRBJ2-7, the full variable domain reads DGGITQSPKYLFRKEGQNVTLSCEQNLNHDAMYWYRQDPGQGLRLIYYSQIVNDFQKGDIAEGYSVSREKKESFPLTVTSAQKNPTAFYLCASSRDRGYYEQYFGPGTRLTVT.

As concerns this clone: Mismatch with germline at one junction end may stem from a read error. The V call is TRBV27, the J call TRBJ1-2; TRBD1 agrees at 10 bases. This CDR3 has 13 residues. CDR1 MNHEY and CDR2 SMNVEV come from the germline V gene (reference sequence). The chain's CDR3 is CASKKTGTGEGAF. CDR3 nucleotides: TGTGCCAGCAAAAAAACCGGGACAGGGGAGGGGGCCTTC.

This chain joins TRBV19 and TRBJ2-7; D possibly corresponds to TRBD1 (6 bases). Germline V gene data show CDR1 as LNHDA and CDR2 as SQIVND (reference sequence). This CDR3 spans 14 amino acids. Trimming took off 10 bases at V and 6 bases at J, with 22 bases between the two ends. The CDR3 sequence is CATEDFDRQGEQYF. The CDR3 coding sequence is TGTGCCACAGAAGATTTTGACAGGCAGGGCGAGCAGTACTTC.

The CDR3 DNA reads as TGTGCCAGCAGCTTGCAGGGGAGGGCCTACAATGAGCAGTTCTTC. It is translated as CASSLQGRAYNEQFF. The chain employs TRBV5-8 and TRBJ2-1, with D tentatively TRBD2 (7 bases). Per germline, CDR1 SGHTS and CDR2 YDEGEE. The CDR3 is made up of 15 amino acids. V was pared by 1 base and J by 2 bases, with 10 bases between.

The J gene is TRBJ2-7, the V gene TRBV2; tentatively, D is TRBD1 (5 bases). CDR1 is SNHLY, CDR2 FYNNEI, per germline. The V end was cut by 8 bases, the J end by 0 bases, with 11 bases between. The CDR3 covers 13 residues. CDR3 region: CASERTLSYEQYF. CDR3 in DNA: TGTGCCAGCGAGAGGACACTCTCCTACGAGCAGTACTTC. The full variable domain, with the rest looked up from reference TRBV2 and TRBJ2-7, is EPEVTQTPSHQVTQMGQEVILRCVPISNHLYFYWYRQILGQKVEFLVSFYNNEISEKSEIFDDQFSVERPDGSNFTLKIRSTKLEDSAMYFCASERTLSYEQYFGPGTRLTVT.

The V call is TRBV30, the J call TRBJ2-3, with TRBD1 matching over 10 bases. Germline V gene data show CDR1 as GTSNPN and CDR2 as SVGIG (reference sequence). J lost 7 bases, V lost 5 bases, and 3 bases had no gene match. The CDR3 runs to 12 residues. As DNA, the CDR3 is TGTGCCTGGTCGGACAGGGGGAATACGCAGTATTTT. The encoded protein is CAWSDRGNTQYF.